Listed here are 13 T cell receptor beta chains from one sample, sequenced in a study of pediatric ulcerative colitis. Clones were sequenced by immunoSEQ multiplex PCR, and TCRdb holds only the in-frame ones, with some missing. The table lists around 34,000 clones, around 80% of them singletons. One to two pinch biopsies were taken from the rectum during colonoscopy. Sequenced sample: gut tissue. The receptors were sampled from a boy younger than 18 with mild ulcerative colitis.

V gene TRBV7-2 combines with J gene TRBJ2-2; D is possibly TRBD2 (6 bases). This CDR3 has 14 amino acids. Germline V gene lookup returns CDR1 SGHTA and CDR2 FQGNSA. The ends were cut back, 4 bases at V and 1 base at J, with 7 bases in the middle. CDR3 in amino acids: CASSYSGNTGELFF. The CDR3 region has the DNA TGTGCCAGCAGCTATAGCGGGAACACCGGGGAGCTGTTTTTT.

The V gene is TRBV5-8, the J gene TRBJ1-1; tentatively, D is TRBD1 (6 bases). The CDR3 is made up of 12 amino acids. The V end was cut by 4 bases, the J end by 8 bases, with 12 bases between. The V gene's germline CDR1 is SGHTS and CDR2 YDEGEE. The CDR3 sequence is CASSKVDSEAFF. In nucleotides, the CDR3 is TGTGCCAGCAGCAAGGTGGACAGCGAAGCTTTCTTT.

The V gene is TRBV6-5, the J gene TRBJ1-1; unclear D gene. The germline V gene encodes CDR1 MNHEY and CDR2 SVGAGI. V lost 2 bases and J lost 1, with 14 bases in between. This CDR3 has 16 amino acids. The DNA of the CDR3 is TGTGCCAGCAGTTACGCCATCAGTTGGTGGAACACTGAAGCTTTCTTT. Its translation is CASSYAISWWNTEAFF.

The gene calls are TRBV12-2 and TRBJ1-5; the table assigns TRBD1, which was not confirmed against the DNA. TRBV12-2 is an annotated pseudogene. The CDR3 spans 19 residues. CDR3 in amino acids: CASRRRSRDRGSRNQPQHF. CDR3 nucleotides: TGTGCAAGTCGTCGAAGGTCCCGGGACAGGGGATCGCGGAATCAGCCCCAGCATTTT.

The J gene is TRBJ1-1, the V gene TRBV9, with TRBD1 as a possible D gene (5 bases). The V end was cut by 4 bases, the J end by 1 base, with 11 bases between. Germline values: CDR1 SGDLS, CDR2 YYNGEE. The CDR3 is 14 amino acids. The CDR3 spells CASSIGTRNTEAFF. The CDR3 DNA follows: TGTGCCAGCAGCATCGGGACGAGGAACACTGAAGCTTTCTTT.

The J gene is TRBJ2-5, the V gene TRBV6-1; TRBD2 matches 15 bases. This CDR3 has 18 amino acids. Trimming removed 4 bases from V and 2 bases from J; junction bases left unmatched: 8. The germline V gene has CDR1 MNHNS and CDR2 SASEGT. The CDR3 region is CASSAGLAGGWGQETQYF. Written as DNA, the CDR3 is TGTGCCAGCAGTGCGGGACTAGCGGGGGGTTGGGGGCAAGAGACCCAGTACTTC.

The rearrangement links TRBV5-4 to TRBJ2-5, with a weak D call TRBD1 (6 bases). CDR3 size: 14 residues. The V and J ends lost 3 bases and 5 bases respectively, with 14 bases between them. The germline V gene has CDR1 SGHNT and CDR2 YYREEE (reference sequence). CDR3 region: CASSSYRAGETQYF. In DNA form, the CDR3 reads TGTGCCAGCAGCTCGTACAGGGCTGGGGAGACCCAGTACTTC.

The chain employs TRBV5-1 and TRBJ1-4; no reliable D call. V was shortened by 2 bases and J by 8 bases, with 4 bases between the two germline ends. The CDR3 spans 11 residues. Germline V gives CDR1 SGHRS, CDR2 YFSETQ. CDR3 protein: CASSFGEKLFF. Here the CDR3 DNA reads TGCGCCAGCAGCTTTGGGGAAAAACTGTTTTTT.

In nucleotides, the CDR3 is TGTGCCAGCAGCCGACTAGCGGGAGGTTACAATGAGCAGTTCTTC. Residues: CASSRLAGGYNEQFF. This rearrangement joins TRBV7-9 to TRBJ2-1; 13 nucleotides align to TRBD2. CDR1 and CDR2 from the germline V gene are SEHNR and FQNEAQ (reference sequence). CDR3 length: 15 residues. The ends lost 5 bases at V and 4 bases at J; junction bases unmatched: 2.

This clone appeared once. This sequence joins TRBV18 and TRBJ2-7; TRBD1 aligns across 9 bases. V shed 5 bases, J shed 4 bases, and the junction held 9 bases outside the gene matches. This CDR3 region has 15 residues. CDR1 and CDR2 from the germline V gene are KGHSH and LQKENI. The CDR3 spells CASSFGTGLAYEQYF. The CDR3 DNA sequence: TGTGCCAGCTCATTCGGGACAGGGCTAGCGTACGAGCAGTACTTC.

The CDR3 loop is CASSLGRPNTGELFF. In DNA form, the CDR3 reads TGTGCCAGCAGCTTGGGACGACCGAACACCGGGGAGCTGTTTTTT. This sequence joins TRBV7-6 and TRBJ2-2, with D tentatively TRBD1 or TRBD2 (5 bases each). Germline values: CDR1 SGHVS, CDR2 FNYEAQ. Trimming cost V 3 bases and J 0 bases, with 8 bases left between them. The CDR3 covers 15 residues.

This clone was detected a few times. V usage is TRBV29-1 and J usage is TRBJ1-1; no definite D call. V lost 8 bases and J 0 bases, leaving 28 bases between the germline ends. CDR1 is SQVTM and CDR2 is ANQGSEA in the germline V gene. CDR3 size: 18 residues. CDR3 amino acids: CSPRGRLPCRLMNTEAFF. The CDR3 coding sequence is TGCAGCCCCAGAGGGCGCCTCCCCTGTCGCCTCATGAACACTGAAGCTTTCTTT.

The table lists this clone with a few counts. The rearrangement joins TRBV30 to TRBJ1-4; D is undetermined. The CDR3 totals 12 residues. CDR1 and CDR2 from the germline V gene are GTSNPN and SVGIG (reference sequence). V lost 1 base and J 6 bases, leaving 6 bases between the germline ends. CDR3 residues: CAWSDVDEKLFF. The CDR3 DNA reads as TGTGCCTGGAGTGATGTCGATGAAAAACTGTTTTTT.